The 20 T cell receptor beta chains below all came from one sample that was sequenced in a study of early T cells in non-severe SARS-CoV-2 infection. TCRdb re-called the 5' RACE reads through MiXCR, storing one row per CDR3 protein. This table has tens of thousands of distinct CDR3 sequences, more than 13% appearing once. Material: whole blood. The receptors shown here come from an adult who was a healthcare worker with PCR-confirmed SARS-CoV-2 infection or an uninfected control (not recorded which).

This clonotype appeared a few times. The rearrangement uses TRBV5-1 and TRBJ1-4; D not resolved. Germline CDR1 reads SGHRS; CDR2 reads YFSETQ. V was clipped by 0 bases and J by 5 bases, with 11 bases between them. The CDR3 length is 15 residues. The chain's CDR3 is CASSLGPSGNEKLFF. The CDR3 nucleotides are TGCGCCAGCAGCTTGGGACCTTCCGGCAATGAAAAACTGTTTTTT. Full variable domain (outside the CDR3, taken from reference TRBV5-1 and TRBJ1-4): KAGVTQTPRYLIKTRGQQVTLSCSPISGHRSVSWYQQTPGQGLQFLFEYFSETQRNKGNFPGRFSGRQFSNSRSEMNVSTLELGDSALYLCASSLGPSGNEKLFFGSGTQLSVL.

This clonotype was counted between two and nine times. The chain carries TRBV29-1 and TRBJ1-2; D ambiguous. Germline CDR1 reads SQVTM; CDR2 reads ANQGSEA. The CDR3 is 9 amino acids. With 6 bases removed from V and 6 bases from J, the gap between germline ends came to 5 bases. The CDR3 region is CSVGNGYTF. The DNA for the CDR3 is TGCAGCGTAGGGAATGGCTACACCTTC.

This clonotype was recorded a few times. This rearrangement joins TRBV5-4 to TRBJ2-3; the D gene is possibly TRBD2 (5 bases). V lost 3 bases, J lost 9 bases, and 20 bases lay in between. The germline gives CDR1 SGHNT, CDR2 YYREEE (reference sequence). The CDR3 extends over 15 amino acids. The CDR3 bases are TGTGCCAGCAGCTCCGGACTGTTCACGGAATACACGCAGTATTTT. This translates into CASSSGLFTEYTQYF. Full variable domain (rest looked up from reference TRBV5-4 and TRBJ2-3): ETGVTQSPTHLIKTRGQQVTLRCSSQSGHNTVSWYQQALGQGPQFIFQYYREEENGRGNFPPRFSGLQFPNYSSELNVNALELDDSALYLCASSSGLFTEYTQYFGPGTRLTVL.

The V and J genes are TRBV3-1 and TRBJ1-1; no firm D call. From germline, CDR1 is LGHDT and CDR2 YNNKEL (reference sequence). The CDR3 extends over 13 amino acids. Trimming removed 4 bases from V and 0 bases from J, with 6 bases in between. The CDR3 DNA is TGTGCCAGCAGCCCGAAGCTGAACACTGAAGCTTTCTTT. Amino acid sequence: CASSPKLNTEAFF.

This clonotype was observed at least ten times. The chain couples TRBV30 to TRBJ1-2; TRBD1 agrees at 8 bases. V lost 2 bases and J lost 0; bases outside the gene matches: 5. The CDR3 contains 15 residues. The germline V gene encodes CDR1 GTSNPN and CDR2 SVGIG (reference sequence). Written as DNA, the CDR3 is TGTGCCTGGAGTCAACAGGGGGTAGCTAACTATGGCTACACCTTC. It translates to CAWSQQGVANYGYTF.

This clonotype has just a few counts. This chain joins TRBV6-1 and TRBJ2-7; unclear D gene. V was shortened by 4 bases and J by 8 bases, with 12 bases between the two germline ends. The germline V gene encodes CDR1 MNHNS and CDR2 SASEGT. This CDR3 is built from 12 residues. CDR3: CASSGNSWQQYF. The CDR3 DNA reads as TGTGCCAGCAGTGGAAATAGTTGGCAGCAGTACTTC.

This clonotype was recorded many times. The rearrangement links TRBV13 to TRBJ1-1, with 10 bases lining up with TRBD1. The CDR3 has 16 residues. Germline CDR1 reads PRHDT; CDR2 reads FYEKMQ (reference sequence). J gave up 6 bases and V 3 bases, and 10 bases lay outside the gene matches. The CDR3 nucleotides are TGTGCCAGCAGCTTCCGGGACAGGGGCTCCAGGTCTGAAGCTTTCTTT. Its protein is CASSFRDRGSRSEAFF.

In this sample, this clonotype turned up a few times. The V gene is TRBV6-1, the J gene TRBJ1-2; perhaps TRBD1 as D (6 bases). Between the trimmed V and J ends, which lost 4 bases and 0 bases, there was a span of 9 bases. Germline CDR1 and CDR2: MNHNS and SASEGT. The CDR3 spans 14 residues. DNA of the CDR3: TGTGCCAGCAGTGCGGACAGTACTAACTATGGCTACACCTTC. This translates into CASSADSTNYGYTF.

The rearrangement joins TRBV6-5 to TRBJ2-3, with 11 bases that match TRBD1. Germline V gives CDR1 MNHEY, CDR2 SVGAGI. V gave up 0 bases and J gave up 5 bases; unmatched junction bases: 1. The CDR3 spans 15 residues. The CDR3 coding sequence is TGTGCCAGCAGTTACTCCGGGACAGGGGGAGATACGCAGTATTTT. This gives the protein CASSYSGTGGDTQYF.

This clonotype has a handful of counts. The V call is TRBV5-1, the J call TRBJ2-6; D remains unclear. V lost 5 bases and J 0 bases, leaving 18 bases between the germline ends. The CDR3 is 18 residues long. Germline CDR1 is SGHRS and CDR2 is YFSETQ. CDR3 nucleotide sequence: TGCGCCAGCAGTTGGGCCGGCGGATCGAGCTCTGGGGCCAACGTCCTGACTTTC. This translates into CASSWAGGSSSGANVLTF.

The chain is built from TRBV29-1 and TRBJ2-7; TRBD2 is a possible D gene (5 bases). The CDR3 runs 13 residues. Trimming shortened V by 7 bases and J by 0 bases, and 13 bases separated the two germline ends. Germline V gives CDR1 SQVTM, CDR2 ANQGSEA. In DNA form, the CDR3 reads TGCAGCGCTCATACTAGGAGCTCCTACGAGCAGTACTTC. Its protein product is CSAHTRSSYEQYF.

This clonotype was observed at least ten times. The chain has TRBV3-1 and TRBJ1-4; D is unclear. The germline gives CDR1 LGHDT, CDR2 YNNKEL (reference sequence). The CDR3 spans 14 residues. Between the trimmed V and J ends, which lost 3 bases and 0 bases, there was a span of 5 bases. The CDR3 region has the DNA TGTGCCAGCAGCCATTTGCCAACTAATGAAAAACTGTTTTTT. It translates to CASSHLPTNEKLFF. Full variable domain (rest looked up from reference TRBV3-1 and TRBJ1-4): DTAVSQTPKYLVTQMGNDKSIKCEQNLGHDTMYWYKQDSKKFLKIMFSYNNKELIINETVPNRFSPKSPDKAHLNLHINSLELGDSAVYFCASSHLPTNEKLFFGSGTQLSVL.

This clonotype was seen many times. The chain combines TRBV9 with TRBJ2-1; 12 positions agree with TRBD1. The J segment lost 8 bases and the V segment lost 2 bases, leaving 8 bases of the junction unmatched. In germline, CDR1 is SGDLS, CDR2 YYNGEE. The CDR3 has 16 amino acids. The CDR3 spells CASSVRDRGRTDEQFF. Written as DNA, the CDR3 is TGTGCCAGCAGCGTGAGGGACAGGGGGCGTACCGATGAGCAGTTCTTC.

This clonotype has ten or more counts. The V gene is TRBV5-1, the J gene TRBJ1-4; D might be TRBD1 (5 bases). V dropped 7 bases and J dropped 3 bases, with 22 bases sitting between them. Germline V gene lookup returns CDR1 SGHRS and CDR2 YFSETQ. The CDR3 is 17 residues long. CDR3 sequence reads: CASQLGGRGRANEKLFF. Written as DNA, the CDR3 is TGCGCCAGCCAGCTTGGAGGGAGGGGCAGAGCTAATGAAAAACTGTTTTTT.

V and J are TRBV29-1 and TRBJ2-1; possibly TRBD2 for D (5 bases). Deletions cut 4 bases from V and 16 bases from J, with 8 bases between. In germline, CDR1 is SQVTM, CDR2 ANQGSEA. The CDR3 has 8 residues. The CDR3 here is CSVVEGFF. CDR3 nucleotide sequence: TGCAGCGTTGTAGAGGGCTTCTTC.

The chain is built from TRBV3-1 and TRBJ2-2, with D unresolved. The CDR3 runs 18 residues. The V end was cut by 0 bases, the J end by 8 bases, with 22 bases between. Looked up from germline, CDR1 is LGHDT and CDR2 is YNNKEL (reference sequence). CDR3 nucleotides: TGTGCCAGCAGCCAAGACCACCCCCCGTTACGGAGCCTTGGGGAGCTGTTTTTT. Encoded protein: CASSQDHPPLRSLGELFF.

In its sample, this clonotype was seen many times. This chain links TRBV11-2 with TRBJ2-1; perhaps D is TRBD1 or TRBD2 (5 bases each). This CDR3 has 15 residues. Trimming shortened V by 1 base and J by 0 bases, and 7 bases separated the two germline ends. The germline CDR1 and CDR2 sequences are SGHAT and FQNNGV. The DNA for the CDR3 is TGTGCCAGCAGCTTAGGGGGGAGCTCCTACAATGAGCAGTTCTTC. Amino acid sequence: CASSLGGSSYNEQFF. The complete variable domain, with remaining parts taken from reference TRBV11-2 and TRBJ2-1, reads EAGVAQSPRYKIIEKRQSVAFWCNPISGHATLYWYQQILGQGPKLLIQFQNNGVVDDSQLPKDRFSAERLKGVDSTLKIQPAKLEDSAVYLCASSLGGSSYNEQFFGPGTRLTVL.

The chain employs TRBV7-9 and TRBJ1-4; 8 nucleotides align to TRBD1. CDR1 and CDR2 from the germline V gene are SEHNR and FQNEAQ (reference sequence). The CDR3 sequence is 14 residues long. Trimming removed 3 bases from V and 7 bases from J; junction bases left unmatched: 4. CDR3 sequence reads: CASSFRGRSEKLFF. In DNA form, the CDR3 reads TGTGCCAGCAGCTTCAGGGGGCGAAGTGAAAAACTGTTTTTT.

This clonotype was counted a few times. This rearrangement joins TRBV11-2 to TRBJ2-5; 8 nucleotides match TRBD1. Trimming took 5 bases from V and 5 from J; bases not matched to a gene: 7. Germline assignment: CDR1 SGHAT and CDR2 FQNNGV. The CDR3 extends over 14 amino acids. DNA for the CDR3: TGTGCCAGCAGCCCCGGACAGGGCAGGGAGACCCAGTACTTC. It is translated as CASSPGQGRETQYF.

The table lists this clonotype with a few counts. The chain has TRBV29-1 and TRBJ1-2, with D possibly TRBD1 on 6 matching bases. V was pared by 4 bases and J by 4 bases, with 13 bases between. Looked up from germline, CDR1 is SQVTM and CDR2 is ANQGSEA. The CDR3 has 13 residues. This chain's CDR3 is CSVGVGAGYGYTF. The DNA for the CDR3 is TGCAGCGTTGGAGTGGGGGCGGGCTATGGCTACACCTTC.